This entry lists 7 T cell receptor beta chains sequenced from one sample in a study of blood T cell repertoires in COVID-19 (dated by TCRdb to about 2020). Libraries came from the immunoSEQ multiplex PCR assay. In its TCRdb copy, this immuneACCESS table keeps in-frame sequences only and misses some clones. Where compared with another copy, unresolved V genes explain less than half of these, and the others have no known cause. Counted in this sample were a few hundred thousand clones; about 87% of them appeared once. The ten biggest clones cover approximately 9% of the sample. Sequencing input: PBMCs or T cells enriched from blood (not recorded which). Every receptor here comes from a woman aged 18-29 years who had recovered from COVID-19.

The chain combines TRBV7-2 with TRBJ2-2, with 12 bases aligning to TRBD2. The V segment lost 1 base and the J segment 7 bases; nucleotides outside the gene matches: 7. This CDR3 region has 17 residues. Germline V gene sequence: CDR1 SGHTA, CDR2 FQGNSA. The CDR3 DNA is TGTGCCAGCAGCTTAGACCCTAGCGGGAGGGCGAGCGGGGAGCTGTTTTTT. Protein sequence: CASSLDPSGRASGELFF. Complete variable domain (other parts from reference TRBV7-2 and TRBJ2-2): GAGVSQSPSNKVTEKGKDVELRCDPISGHTALYWYRQSLGQGLEFLIYFQGNSAPDKSGLPSDRFSAERTGGSVSTLTIQRTQQEDSAVYLCASSLDPSGRASGELFFGEGSRLTVL.

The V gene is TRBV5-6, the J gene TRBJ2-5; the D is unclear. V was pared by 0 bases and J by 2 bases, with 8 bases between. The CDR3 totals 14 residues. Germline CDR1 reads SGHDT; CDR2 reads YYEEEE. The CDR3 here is CASSLAGRQETQYF. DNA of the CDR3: TGTGCCAGCAGCTTGGCCGGCAGGCAAGAGACCCAGTACTTC. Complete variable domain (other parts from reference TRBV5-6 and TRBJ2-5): DAGVTQSPTHLIKTRGQQVTLRCSPKSGHDTVSWYQQALGQGPQFIFQYYEEEERQRGNFPDRFSGHQFPNYSSELNVNALLLGDSALYLCASSLAGRQETQYFGPGTRLLVL.

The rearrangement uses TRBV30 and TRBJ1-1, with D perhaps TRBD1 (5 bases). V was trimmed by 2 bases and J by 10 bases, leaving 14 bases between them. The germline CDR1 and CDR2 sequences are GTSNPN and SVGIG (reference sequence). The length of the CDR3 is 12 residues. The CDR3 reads CAWSQGAQRAFF. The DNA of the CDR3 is TGTGCCTGGAGTCAAGGGGCTCAGAGAGCTTTCTTT.

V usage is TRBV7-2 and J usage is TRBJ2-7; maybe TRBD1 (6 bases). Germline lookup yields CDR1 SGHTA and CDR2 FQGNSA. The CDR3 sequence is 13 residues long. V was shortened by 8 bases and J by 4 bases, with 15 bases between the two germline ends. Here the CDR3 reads CASGALRGYEQYF. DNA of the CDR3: TGTGCCAGCGGGGCCCTTAGGGGGTACGAGCAGTACTTC.

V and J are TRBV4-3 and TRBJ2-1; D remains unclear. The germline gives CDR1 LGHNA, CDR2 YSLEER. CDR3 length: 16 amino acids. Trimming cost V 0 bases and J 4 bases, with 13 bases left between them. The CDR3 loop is CASSQDRLDSYNEQFF. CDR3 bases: TGCGCCAGCAGCCAAGATCGTCTAGATTCTTACAATGAGCAGTTCTTC.

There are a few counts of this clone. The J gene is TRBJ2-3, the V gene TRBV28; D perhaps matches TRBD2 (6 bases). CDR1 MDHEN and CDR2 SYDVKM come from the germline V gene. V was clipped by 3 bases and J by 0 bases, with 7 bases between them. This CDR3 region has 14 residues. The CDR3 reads CASSFGGSTDTQYF. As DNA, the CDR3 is TGTGCCAGCAGTTTCGGAGGGAGCACAGATACGCAGTATTTT.

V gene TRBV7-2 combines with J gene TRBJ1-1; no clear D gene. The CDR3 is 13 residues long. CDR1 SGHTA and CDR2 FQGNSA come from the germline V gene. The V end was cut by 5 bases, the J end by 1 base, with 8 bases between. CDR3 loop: CASSAGRNTEAFF. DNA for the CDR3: TGTGCCAGCAGCGCGGGTAGGAACACTGAAGCTTTCTTT.